This T cell receptor (beta chain) comes out of a study of OX40 agonist ivuxolimab in advanced cancers. Study-wide context: Patients took ivuxolimab, an agonistic anti-OX40 (CD134) antibody.

CDR3 length equals 12 residues. V was shortened by 7 bases and J by 4 bases, with 10 bases between the two germline ends. Per the germline V gene, CDR1 is MNHEY and CDR2 is SVGAGI. Worth noting for this clone: Its target is not known.

Findings of the study overall: More expanded clones were seen, on average, in CD8+ T cells than in CD4+.

Produced via immunoSEQ multiplex PCR; TCRdb's table is partial and in-frame only. The sample has around 30,000 clones, around 80% seen once; the top ten hold around 2.5%. The chain carries TRBV6-5 and TRBJ1-1; D is possibly TRBD1 (5 bases). Specimen: CD4+ or CD8+ T cells sorted from blood, collected in a trial of the OX40 agonist ivuxolimab. This TCR was recovered from an adult with an advanced solid tumor such as melanoma, head and neck, liver or kidney cancer. The DNA for the CDR3 is TGTGCCAGCACCCGACAGCTCACTGAAGCTTTCTTT. Its protein product is CASTRQLTEAFF.